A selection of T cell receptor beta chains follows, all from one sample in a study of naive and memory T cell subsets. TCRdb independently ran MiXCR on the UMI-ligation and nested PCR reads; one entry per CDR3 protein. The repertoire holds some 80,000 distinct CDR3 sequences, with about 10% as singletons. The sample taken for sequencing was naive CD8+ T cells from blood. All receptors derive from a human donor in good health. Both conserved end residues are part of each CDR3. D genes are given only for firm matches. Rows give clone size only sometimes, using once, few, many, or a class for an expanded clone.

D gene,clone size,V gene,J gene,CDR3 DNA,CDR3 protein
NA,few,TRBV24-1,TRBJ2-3,TGTGCCACCAGCGACTTCGGGGATACGCAGTATTTT,CATSDFGDTQYF
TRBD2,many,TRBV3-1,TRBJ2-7,TGTGCCAGCAGCCAAGGTGTGGGACTAGACTACGAGCAGTACTTC,CASSQGVGLDYEQYF
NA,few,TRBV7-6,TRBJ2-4,TGTGCCAGCAGCCCTACTTGGGGGCGCGAAGCCAAAAACATTCAGTACTTC,CASSPTWGREAKNIQYF
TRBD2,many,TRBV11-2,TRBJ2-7,TGTGCCAGCAGCTTAGGACTAGCGAGCGACGAGCAGTACTTC,CASSLGLASDEQYF
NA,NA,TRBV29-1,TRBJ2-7,TGCAGCGTGGGGCGCGTTGGGGGGGAGCAGTACTTC,CSVGRVGGEQYF
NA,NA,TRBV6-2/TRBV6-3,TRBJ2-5,TGTGCCAGCAGTTACGCAGCGCTTTATCAAGAGACCCAGTACTTC,CASSYAALYQETQYF
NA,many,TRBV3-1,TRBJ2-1,TGTGCCAGCAGCCAAGATCAGCTTCGCTTTGAGCAGTTCTTC,CASSQDQLRFEQFF
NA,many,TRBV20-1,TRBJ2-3,TGCAGTGCTAGCGAGTTCACAGATACGCAGTATTTT,CSASEFTDTQYF
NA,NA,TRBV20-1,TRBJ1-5,TGCAGTGCCGCGAACGGGCAGGACAATCAGCCCCAGCATTTT,CSAANGQDNQPQHF
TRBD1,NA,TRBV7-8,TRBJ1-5,TGTGCCAGCAGCTTGGACGGGACAGGGAGGAATCAGCCCCAGCATTTT,CASSLDGTGRNQPQHF
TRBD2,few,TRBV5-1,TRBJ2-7,TGCGCCAGCAGCTTCCCAGCGGGAGCCGACGAGCAGTACTTC,CASSFPAGADEQYF
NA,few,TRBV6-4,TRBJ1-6,TGTGCCAGCAGAGCTCGGGACACCAATAATTCACCCCTCCACTTT,CASRARDTNNSPLHF
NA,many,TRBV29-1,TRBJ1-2,TGCAGCGTTGAGGACCGGAGTTTCGAAGCTAACTATGGCTACACCTTC,CSVEDRSFEANYGYTF
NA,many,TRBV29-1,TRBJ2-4,TGCAGCGTTGAAGAGGGAACCAAAAACATTCAGTACTTC,CSVEEGTKNIQYF
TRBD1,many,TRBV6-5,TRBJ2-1,TGTGCCAGCACCTCCGGACAGGGGGCTTACAATGAGCAGTTCTTC,CASTSGQGAYNEQFF
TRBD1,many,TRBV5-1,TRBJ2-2,TGCGCCAGCAGCTTGGGACAGGGGGCGACCGGGGAGCTGTTTTTT,CASSLGQGATGELFF